The 29 T cell receptor beta chains presented below share a single source sample, sequenced in a study of cytomegalovirus exposure and HLA in healthy donors. Clones were read by immunoSEQ multiplex PCR, and TCRdb kept only the in-frame ones, dropping some. Of about 130,000 clones in the sample, 70% to 85% were seen once. The sample consisted of PBMCs. The receptor source for this set is a man aged 25 to 40 in good health and CMV-seropositive.

The V and J genes are TRBV5-1 and TRBJ2-5, with D possibly TRBD1 on 5 matching bases. The germline V gene encodes CDR1 SGHRS and CDR2 YFSETQ. The V end lost 0 bases, the J end lost 3 bases, and 12 bases lay between the germline ends. CDR3 length: 15 residues. CDR3 nucleotides: TGCGCCAGCAGCTTGGGGGGCACTAAAGAAGAGACCCAGTACTTC. It codes for CASSLGGTKEETQYF.

This clone was observed a handful of times. V and J are TRBV19 and TRBJ2-2, with D possibly TRBD1 on 5 matching bases. Trimming shortened V by 3 bases and J by 1 base, and 6 bases separated the two germline ends. This CDR3 region has 14 residues. Germline-derived CDR1 and CDR2 are LNHDA and SQIVND (reference sequence). The CDR3 is CASSIQGNTGELFF. In nucleotides, the CDR3 is TGTGCCAGTAGTATTCAGGGGAACACCGGGGAGCTGTTTTTT.

This chain joins TRBV25-1 and TRBJ2-1; tentative D call: TRBD1 (5 bases). Trimming shortened V by 5 bases and J by 0 bases, and 17 bases separated the two germline ends. From germline, CDR1 is MGHDK and CDR2 SYGVNS. This CDR3 comprises 17 residues. CDR3 DNA sequence: TGTGCCAGCAGTTCCAAACCGGACAAGTCCTCCTACAATGAGCAGTTCTTC. Translation gives CASSSKPDKSSYNEQFF. Drawing the rest from reference TRBV25-1 and TRBJ2-1, the complete variable domain is EADIYQTPRYLVIGTGKKITLECSQTMGHDKMYWYQQDPGMELHLIHYSYGVNSTEKGDLSSESTVSRIRTEHFPLTLESARPSHTSQYLCASSSKPDKSSYNEQFFGPGTRLTVL.

The chain joins TRBV7-6 to TRBJ2-1, with D tentatively TRBD2 (5 bases). The CDR3 consists of 15 residues. The V and J ends lost 1 base and 5 bases respectively, with 12 bases between them. Germline V gene sequence: CDR1 SGHVS, CDR2 FNYEAQ. The CDR3 DNA is TGTGCCAGCAGCTTAGGCCCGACTACCCACAATGAGCAGTTCTTC. Amino acids: CASSLGPTTHNEQFF.

The CDR3 spells CASSYIYGYTF. Written as DNA, the CDR3 is TGTGCCAGCAGTTACATCTATGGCTACACCTTC. This sequence joins TRBV6-1 and TRBJ1-2, with D unresolved. V dropped 5 bases and J dropped 4 bases, with 5 bases sitting between them. Germline V gene data show CDR1 as MNHNS and CDR2 as SASEGT. The length of the CDR3 is 11 residues.

This chain joins TRBV29-1 and TRBJ2-1; D perhaps matches TRBD1 (6 bases). The CDR3 totals 13 residues. The ends were cut back, 1 base at V and 4 bases at J, with 8 bases in the middle. The germline V gene encodes CDR1 SQVTM and CDR2 ANQGSEA. This chain's CDR3 is CSVEGTVYNEQFF. In nucleotides, the CDR3 is TGCAGCGTTGAAGGGACAGTTTACAATGAGCAGTTCTTC.

The chain is built from TRBV28 and TRBJ2-7; D might be TRBD1 (6 bases). There are 15 residues in the CDR3. Trimming stripped 5 bases from V and 0 bases from J, with 14 bases between. CDR1 MDHEN and CDR2 SYDVKM come from the germline V gene. CDR3 region: CASSVDRASSYEQYF. The CDR3 region has the DNA TGTGCCAGCAGTGTGGACAGAGCAAGCTCCTACGAGCAGTACTTC.

J is TRBJ1-2 and V is TRBV7-2; 7 bases map to TRBD1. Germline lookup yields CDR1 SGHTA and CDR2 FQGNSA. V shed 7 bases and J 7 bases; nucleotides not matched to a gene: 12. This CDR3 spans 14 amino acids. The CDR3 coding sequence is TGTGCCAGCAACCCCACCGACAGGGCTGGTGGCTACACCTTC. Its protein product is CASNPTDRAGGYTF.

J is TRBJ2-1 and V is TRBV5-1, with 7 bases fitting TRBD2. Germline assignment: CDR1 SGHRS and CDR2 YFSETQ. V dropped 0 bases and J dropped 8; count of bases not matched to a gene: 11. The CDR3 is 16 amino acids. As DNA, the CDR3 is TGCGCCAGCAGCTTGGAGGGGTGGATGGGGAGGGATGAGCAGTTCTTC. Protein sequence: CASSLEGWMGRDEQFF. Drawing the rest from reference TRBV5-1 and TRBJ2-1, the complete variable domain is KAGVTQTPRYLIKTRGQQVTLSCSPISGHRSVSWYQQTPGQGLQFLFEYFSETQRNKGNFPGRFSGRQFSNSRSEMNVSTLELGDSALYLCASSLEGWMGRDEQFFGPGTRLTVL.

This clone appeared once. The chain joins TRBV9 to TRBJ2-1; 10 positions agree with TRBD1. The germline V gene encodes CDR1 SGDLS and CDR2 YYNGEE. The CDR3 spans 17 residues. Trimming at V came to 0 bases and at J to 9 bases, leaving 12 bases not matched to a gene. The CDR3, as DNA: TGTGCCAGCAGCGTAGCGTTAGATGGGACAGGGGAGGGTGAGCAGTTCTTC. It codes for CASSVALDGTGEGEQFF. Full variable domain (rest looked up from reference TRBV9 and TRBJ2-1): DSGVTQTPKHLITATGQRVTLRCSPRSGDLSVYWYQQSLDQGLQFLIQYYNGEERAKGNILERFSAQQFPDLHSELNLSSLELGDSALYFCASSVALDGTGEGEQFFGPGTRLTVL.

This chain connects TRBV5-1 to TRBJ1-1, with a weak D call TRBD1 (5 bases). Germline assignment: CDR1 SGHRS and CDR2 YFSETQ. The CDR3 has 13 residues. Trimming took off 2 bases at V and 2 bases at J, with 7 bases between the two ends. The CDR3 loop is CASSFGGNTEAFF. The CDR3 DNA reads TGCGCCAGCAGCTTCGGGGGTAACACTGAAGCTTTCTTT.

The chain carries TRBV6-5 and TRBJ2-2, with D tentatively TRBD2 (6 bases). Germline V gene data show CDR1 as MNHEY and CDR2 as SVGAGI. V shed 6 bases and J shed 4 bases, with 9 bases lying between them. The CDR3 sequence is 13 residues long. CDR3 residues: CASRTRRTGELFF. CDR3 nucleotide sequence: TGTGCCAGCAGGACTAGACGCACCGGGGAGCTGTTTTTT.

The genes are TRBV19 and TRBJ1-4; TRBD1 agrees at 7 bases. CDR1 and CDR2 from the germline V gene are LNHDA and SQIVND (reference sequence). Germline trimming cut 6 bases from V and 7 bases from J; bases unmatched to any gene: 11. The CDR3 consists of 15 residues. The CDR3: CASRVPGTEREKLFF. CDR3 coding DNA: TGTGCCAGTAGGGTACCGGGGACAGAACGTGAAAAACTGTTTTTT.

The chain is built from TRBV4-1 and TRBJ1-2, with TRBD1 matching 9 bases. Germline loops: CDR1 MGHRA, CDR2 YSYEKL. The CDR3 extends over 17 amino acids. J gave up 1 base and V 4 bases, and 10 bases lay outside the gene matches. In nucleotides, the CDR3 is TGCGCCAGCAGCCCCTCAGGACAGGGGCCGTTTAACTATGGCTACACCTTC. Its translation is CASSPSGQGPFNYGYTF.

The rearrangement joins TRBV7-3 to TRBJ2-1; TRBD2 aligns across 9 bases. CDR1 is SGHTA and CDR2 is FQGTGA in the germline V gene. The CDR3 has 15 amino acids. V trimming: 1 base; J trimming: 8 bases; junction bases outside the gene matches: 6. Here the CDR3 reads CASSLNGLAKYEQFF. CDR3 DNA sequence: TGTGCCAGCAGCTTAAACGGACTAGCGAAATATGAGCAGTTCTTC.

The chain is built from TRBV10-3 and TRBJ2-5; D unclear. Germline V gives CDR1 ENHRY, CDR2 SYGVKD. The CDR3 is 14 residues long. V was clipped by 3 bases and J by 5 bases, with 13 bases between them. The CDR3 DNA sequence: TGTGCCATCAGTGATGCGTCCCTCGAGGAGACCCAGTACTTC. Amino acid sequence: CAISDASLEETQYF.

The chain links TRBV19 to TRBJ1-2, with 8 bases matching TRBD1. V trimming: 5 bases; J trimming: 4 bases; junction bases outside the gene matches: 6. There are 14 residues in the CDR3. The germline CDR1 and CDR2 sequences are LNHDA and SQIVND (reference sequence). The CDR3 sequence is CASSGTDRVYGYTF. CDR3 DNA sequence: TGTGCCAGTAGTGGGACGGACAGGGTCTATGGCTACACCTTC. The entire variable domain, with the rest obtained from reference TRBV19 and TRBJ1-2, is as follows: DGGITQSPKYLFRKEGQNVTLSCEQNLNHDAMYWYRQDPGQGLRLIYYSQIVNDFQKGDIAEGYSVSREKKESFPLTVTSAQKNPTAFYLCASSGTDRVYGYTFGSGTRLTVV.

The chain carries TRBV10-3 and TRBJ1-4; possible D gene TRBD1, 6 bases. Germline V gene lookup returns CDR1 ENHRY and CDR2 SYGVKD. CDR3 length: 15 amino acids. Trimming removed 0 bases from V and 5 bases from J, with 10 bases in between. CDR3 nucleotides: TGTGCCATCAGTGAGTCGACAGGAGAGAATGAAAAACTGTTTTTT. This codes for CAISESTGENEKLFF.

The table lists this clone with a count of one. The rearrangement joins TRBV19 to TRBJ2-7; 7 bases line up with TRBD1. V lost 5 bases to trimming and J lost 5 bases; unmatched junction nucleotides: 12. The CDR3 runs 15 residues. Per the germline V gene, CDR1 is LNHDA and CDR2 is SQIVND (reference sequence). The CDR3 here is CASSPEQGYGDEQYF. The CDR3 DNA sequence: TGTGCCAGTAGTCCTGAACAGGGGTATGGTGACGAGCAGTACTTC.

The chain has TRBV12-5 and TRBJ2-1; D remains ambiguous. The CDR3 consists of 16 residues. Deletions cut 6 bases from V and 7 bases from J, with 22 bases between. Looked up from germline, CDR1 is LGHNT and CDR2 is FRNRAP. The CDR3 coding sequence is TGTGCTAGTGGACTCACTGGTAGCTCAAAATGGAATGAGCAGTTCTTC. This translates into CASGLTGSSKWNEQFF.

The chain links TRBV4-2 to TRBJ2-1, with 8 bases fitting TRBD2. Germline-derived CDR1 and CDR2 are LGHNA and YNFKEQ. J gave up 4 bases and V 3 bases, and 5 bases lay outside the gene matches. This CDR3 is built from 15 residues. In nucleotides, the CDR3 is TGTGCCAGCAGCCACGCGGGGGGCGGGTACAATGAGCAGTTCTTC. This translates into CASSHAGGGYNEQFF.

The V gene is TRBV10-3, the J gene TRBJ2-2; 8 bases fit TRBD1. J was trimmed by 0 bases and V by 6 bases; bases with no gene match: 9. The germline gives CDR1 ENHRY, CDR2 SYGVKD. The CDR3 sequence is 17 residues long. The CDR3 loop is CAIRDGRTGPNTGELFF. CDR3 DNA sequence: TGTGCCATCAGAGACGGACGGACAGGGCCGAACACCGGGGAGCTGTTTTTT.

This sequence joins TRBV7-9 and TRBJ2-3, with 7 bases fitting TRBD1. CDR3 length: 19 amino acids. V shed 4 bases and J 1 base; nucleotides not matched to a gene: 17. CDR1 and CDR2 (germline): SEHNR, FQNEAQ (reference sequence). This CDR3 is CASSSTHRGRGRGTDTQYF. The CDR3 nucleotides are TGTGCCAGCAGCTCTACCCATCGGGGCAGGGGGAGAGGCACAGATACGCAGTATTTT.

The chain has TRBV2 and TRBJ1-3; no definite D call. Germline V gene sequence: CDR1 SNHLY, CDR2 FYNNEI. CDR3 length equals 14 residues. V gave up 4 bases and J gave up 2 bases, with 9 bases separating them. The CDR3 sequence is CASSGFSAGNTIYF. In nucleotides, the CDR3 is TGTGCCAGCAGTGGGTTTTCAGCTGGAAACACCATATATTTT.

The chain links TRBV28 to TRBJ1-5; D may be TRBD1 (5 bases). This CDR3 contains 13 residues. From germline, CDR1 is MDHEN and CDR2 SYDVKM. V shed 2 bases and J shed 7 bases, with 9 bases lying between them. The CDR3 nucleotides are TGTGCCAGCAGTTTAGCAGGGAAGCAGCCCCAGCATTTT. This codes for CASSLAGKQPQHF.

V usage is TRBV29-1 and J usage is TRBJ2-1; TRBD2 matches at 14 bases. Unmatched junction bases numbered 4, after V lost 6 bases and J lost 9 bases. The CDR3 has 13 residues. From germline, CDR1 is SQVTM and CDR2 ANQGSEA. The CDR3 DNA follows: TGCAGCGTCCGACTAGCGGGAGGGCGTGAGCAGTTCTTC. Its protein is CSVRLAGGREQFF.

This chain uses TRBV6-6 with TRBJ2-7, with a tentative D call TRBD2 (6 bases). Trimming took 5 bases from V and 6 from J, leaving 17 bases between them. CDR3 size: 14 residues. Looked up from germline, CDR1 is MNHNY and CDR2 is SVGAGI (reference sequence). The CDR3 region is CASSDGSGVPEQYF. As DNA, the CDR3 is TGTGCCAGCAGTGACGGGAGTGGGGTACCCGAGCAGTACTTC.

This chain connects TRBV4-2 to TRBJ2-7; 8 bases fit TRBD2. The CDR3 is 15 residues long. The germline V gene encodes CDR1 LGHNA and CDR2 YNFKEQ. V gave up 0 bases and J gave up 4 bases; unmatched junction bases: 5. The CDR3 region has the DNA TGTGCCAGCAGCCAAGATGCGGCTAGCGGGTACGAGCAGTACTTC. It yields the protein CASSQDAASGYEQYF.

This clone was counted a single time. The CDR3 region is CASRGGRGPYEQYF. The CDR3, as DNA: TGTGCCAGCAGGGGCGGCAGGGGACCCTACGAGCAGTACTTC. J is TRBJ2-7 and V is TRBV27, with D perhaps matching TRBD1 (6 bases). There are 14 residues in the CDR3. Trimming stripped 6 bases from V and 2 bases from J, with 14 bases between. Germline CDR1 is MNHEY and CDR2 is SMNVEV (reference sequence).